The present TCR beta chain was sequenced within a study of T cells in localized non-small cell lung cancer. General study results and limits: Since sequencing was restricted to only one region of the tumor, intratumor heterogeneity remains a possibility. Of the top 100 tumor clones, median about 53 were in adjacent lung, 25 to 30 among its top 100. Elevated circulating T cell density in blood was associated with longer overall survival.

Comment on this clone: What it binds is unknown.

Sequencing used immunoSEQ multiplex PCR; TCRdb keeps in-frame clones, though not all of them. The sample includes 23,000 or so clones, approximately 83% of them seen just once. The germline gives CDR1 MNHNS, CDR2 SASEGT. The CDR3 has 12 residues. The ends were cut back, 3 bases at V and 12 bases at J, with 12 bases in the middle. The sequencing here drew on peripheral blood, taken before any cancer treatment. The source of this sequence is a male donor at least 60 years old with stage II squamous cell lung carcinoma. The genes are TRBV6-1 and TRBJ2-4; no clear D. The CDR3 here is CASSDTWYTQYF. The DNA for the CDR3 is TGTGCCAGCAGTGATACGTGGTACACTCAGTACTTC.